What follows describes a single T cell receptor (beta chain). The antigen is not known. These data originate in a study of T cell responses to AZD1222 COVID-19 vaccine. Study-wide results and limits: Variant regions that are unmutated are reportedly the target of nearly half of spike-specific TCRs. Spike-spanning, vaccine-associated CD4 TCRs were dominant at 160-218 and 743-854.

TCRdb's copy holds only in-frame clones and misses some; the assay was immunoSEQ multiplex PCR. The sample gives around 130,000 clones, about 93% of which show up once; 0.85% to 0.95% is in the top ten. V was shortened by 8 bases and J by 4 bases, with 9 bases between the two germline ends. The CDR3 sequence is 12 residues long. CDR1 is MNHNY, CDR2 SVGAGI, per germline (reference sequence). The chain combines TRBV6-6 with TRBJ1-5; D unclear. The sample was peripheral blood, taken on day 0 of AZD1222 vaccination. This receptor was identified in an adult in good health. CDR3 region: CASLDGNQPQHF. For the CDR3, the DNA is TGTGCCAGCTTGGACGGAAATCAGCCCCAGCATTTT.